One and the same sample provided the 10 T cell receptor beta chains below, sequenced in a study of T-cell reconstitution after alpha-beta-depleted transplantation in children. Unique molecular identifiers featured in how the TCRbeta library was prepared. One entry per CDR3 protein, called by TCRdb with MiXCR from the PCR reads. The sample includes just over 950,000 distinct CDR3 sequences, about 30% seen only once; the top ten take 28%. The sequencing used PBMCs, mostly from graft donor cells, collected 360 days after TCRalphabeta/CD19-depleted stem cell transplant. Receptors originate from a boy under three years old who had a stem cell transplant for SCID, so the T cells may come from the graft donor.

The CDR3 nucleotides read TGTGCCAGCAGTTATTCGCCTAGCGGGGGGGCCCGGGGGCAGTATTTT. This translates into CASSYSPSGGARGQYF. The J gene is TRBJ2-3, the V gene TRBV6-5; 12 bases map to TRBD2. Germline CDR1 MNHEY, CDR2 SVGAGI. Unmatched junction bases numbered 12, after V lost 3 bases and J lost 11 bases. This CDR3 region has 16 residues.

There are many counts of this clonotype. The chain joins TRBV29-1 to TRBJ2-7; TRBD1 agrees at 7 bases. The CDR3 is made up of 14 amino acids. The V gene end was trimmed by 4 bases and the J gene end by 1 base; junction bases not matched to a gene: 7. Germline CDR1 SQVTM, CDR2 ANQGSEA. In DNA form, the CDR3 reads TGCAGCGTTGGCCGCCACAGGGGTTCCTACGAGCAGTACTTC. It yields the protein CSVGRHRGSYEQYF.

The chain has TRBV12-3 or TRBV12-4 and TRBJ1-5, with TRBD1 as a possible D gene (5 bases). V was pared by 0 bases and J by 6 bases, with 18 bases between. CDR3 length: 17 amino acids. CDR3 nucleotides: TGTGCCAGCAGTTTAGCCCCGGCCAGGGTTGGTCGTCAGCCCCAGCATTTT. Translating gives CASSLAPARVGRQPQHF.

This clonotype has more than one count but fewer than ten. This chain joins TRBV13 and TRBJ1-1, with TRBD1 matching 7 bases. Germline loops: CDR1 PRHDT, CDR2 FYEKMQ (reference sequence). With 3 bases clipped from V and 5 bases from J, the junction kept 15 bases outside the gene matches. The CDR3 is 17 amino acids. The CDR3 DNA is TGTGCCAGCAGCTTGATGACAGGGAGAAGATTGGGGACTGAAGCTTTCTTT. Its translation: CASSLMTGRRLGTEAFF.

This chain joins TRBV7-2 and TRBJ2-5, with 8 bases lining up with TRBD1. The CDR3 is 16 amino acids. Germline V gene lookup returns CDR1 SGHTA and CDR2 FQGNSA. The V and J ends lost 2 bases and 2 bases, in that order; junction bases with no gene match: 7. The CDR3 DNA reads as TGTGCCAGCAGCTTAAAGGGGGACAGGATTCAAGAGACCCAGTACTTC. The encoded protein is CASSLKGDRIQETQYF.

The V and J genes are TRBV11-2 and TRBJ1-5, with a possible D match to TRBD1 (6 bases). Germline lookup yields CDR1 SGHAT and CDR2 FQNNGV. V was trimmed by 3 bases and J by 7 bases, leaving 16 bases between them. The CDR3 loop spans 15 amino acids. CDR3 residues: CASSLGHTREQPQHF. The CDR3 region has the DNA TGTGCCAGCAGCTTGGGACATACCCGAGAGCAGCCCCAGCATTTT.

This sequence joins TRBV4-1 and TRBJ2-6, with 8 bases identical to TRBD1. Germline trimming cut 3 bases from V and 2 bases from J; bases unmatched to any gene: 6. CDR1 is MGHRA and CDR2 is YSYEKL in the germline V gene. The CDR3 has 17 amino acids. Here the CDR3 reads CASSQYRQGPGANVLTF. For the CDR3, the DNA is TGCGCCAGCAGCCAGTACAGACAGGGGCCTGGGGCCAACGTCCTGACTTTC.

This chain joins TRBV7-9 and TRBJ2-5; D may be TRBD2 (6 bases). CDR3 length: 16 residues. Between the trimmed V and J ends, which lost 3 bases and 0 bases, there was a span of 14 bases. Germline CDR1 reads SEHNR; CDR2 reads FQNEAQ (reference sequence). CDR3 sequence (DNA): TGTGCCAGCAGCTTTGGTAGCGGAACCAACCAAGAGACCCAGTACTTC. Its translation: CASSFGSGTNQETQYF.

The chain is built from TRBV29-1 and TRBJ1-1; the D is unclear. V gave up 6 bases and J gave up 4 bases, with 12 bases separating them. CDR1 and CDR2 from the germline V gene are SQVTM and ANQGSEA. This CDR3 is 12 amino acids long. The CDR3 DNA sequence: TGCAGCGTCGTGGTTGAGAGCACTGAAGCTTTCTTT. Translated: CSVVVESTEAFF. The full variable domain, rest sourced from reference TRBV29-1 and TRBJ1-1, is SAVISQKPSRDICQRGTSLTIQCQVDSQVTMMFWYRQQPGQSLTLIATANQGSEATYESGFVIDKFPISRPNLTFSTLTVSNMSPEDSSIYLCSVVVESTEAFFGQGTRLTVV.

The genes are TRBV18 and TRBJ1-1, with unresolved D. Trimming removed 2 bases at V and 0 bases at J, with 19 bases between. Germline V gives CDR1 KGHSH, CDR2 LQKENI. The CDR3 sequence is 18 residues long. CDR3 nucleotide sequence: TGTGCCAGCTCACCAAAATATAAGCAGTTAACCATGAACACTGAAGCTTTCTTT. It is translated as CASSPKYKQLTMNTEAFF.